These 6 T cell receptor beta chains share one sample of origin, sequenced in a study of control samples from healthy donors and cancer patients. Generated by immunoSEQ multiplex PCR, the TCRdb table keeps only in-frame clones and is missing some. The sample shows around 96,000 clones, over 85% of them seen only once. The sequenced sample consisted of blood. Source of these receptors: a man aged 18 to 29 in good health.

The chain links TRBV11-3 to TRBJ2-1; D gene uncertain. The V end lost 1 base, the J end lost 5 bases, and 3 bases lay between the germline ends. Germline lookup yields CDR1 SGHNT and CDR2 YENEEA. CDR3 length: 12 amino acids. Written as DNA, the CDR3 is TGTGCCAGCAGCTTAGGGGACAATGAGCAGTTCTTC. Its translation: CASSLGDNEQFF.

The rearrangement uses TRBV19 and TRBJ1-1; D is undetermined. CDR1 is LNHDA, CDR2 SQIVND, per germline (reference sequence). V lost 4 bases, J lost 3 bases, and 9 bases lay in between. This CDR3 has 13 residues. Here the CDR3 reads CASSNAGYTEAFF. The CDR3 DNA follows: TGTGCCAGTAGTAATGCCGGTTACACTGAAGCTTTCTTT.

V is TRBV3-1 (or the pseudogene TRBV3-2) and J is TRBJ1-5; D is perhaps TRBD1 (5 bases). CDR1 LGHDT and CDR2 YNNKEL come from the germline V gene (reference sequence). The CDR3 has 13 residues. Between the trimmed V and J ends, which lost 5 bases and 5 bases, there was a span of 10 bases. The CDR3 nucleotides are TGTGCCAGCAGCTTTGGGACCCATCAGCCCCAGCATTTT. This encodes CASSFGTHQPQHF.

In regard to this clone: An end of the junction differs from the germline gene, which may be a read error. V and J are TRBV7-9 and TRBJ2-5, with D perhaps being TRBD1 or TRBD2 (7 bases each). In germline, CDR1 is SEHNR, CDR2 FQNEAQ (reference sequence). This CDR3 has 13 residues. CDR3 nucleotide sequence: TGTGCCAGCAGCAAAAGGGGGGGACAGACCCTGTACTTC. Amino acids: CASSKRGGQTLYF.

The chain couples TRBV29-1 to TRBJ1-2; possibly TRBD1 for D (6 bases). CDR1 and CDR2 (germline): SQVTM, ANQGSEA. CDR3 size: 14 residues. V lost 5 bases, J lost 1 base, and 14 bases lay in between. DNA for the CDR3: TGCAGCGTTTATCAGGGGTTGGTTAACTATGGCTACACCTTC. Its protein is CSVYQGLVNYGYTF.

This clone has more than one count but fewer than ten. V is TRBV5-5 and J is TRBJ1-2; 7 bases agree with TRBD1. The J segment lost 5 bases and the V segment lost 2 bases, leaving 9 bases of the junction unmatched. This CDR3 contains 15 residues. Germline-derived CDR1 and CDR2 are SGHKS and YYEKEE (reference sequence). The CDR3 region has the DNA TGTGCCAGCAGCTTCGGGACAGCCGCCTCATATGGCTACACCTTC. Translated, it gives CASSFGTAASYGYTF.